This T cell receptor beta chain derives from a study of CD8+CD57+ T cells in acquired aplastic anemia listed by TCRdb under 2018. As for the study more broadly: On average, sorted CD4+ and CD8+ cells yielded roughly 3.4 ug of extracted DNA, with a range of about 0.17 to 27.4 ug. A CD8+CD57+ expansion meant a frequency higher than the mean frequency seen in healthy subjects. Results and caveats for the whole study, not just this receptor: CD8+ Simpson's diversity did not differ significantly between patients and healthy controls (P=0.060). Twenty-nine CD8+ CDR3 sequences were found in both patients and controls but appeared to be highly expressed in patients and within the immunodominant clones of the patients.

Patients chosen for sequencing had shown expansion of CD8+CD57+ cells by flow cytometry. Every patient had a diagnosis of severe acquired aplastic anemia based on International Study of Aplastic Anemia and Agranulocytosis and Camitta criteria. Patients had received no therapy at the time of blood sampling. TCR repertoires of sorted CD4+ and CD8+ blood T cells from severe aplastic anemia patients and healthy subjects were deep-sequenced in the study. Patients were enrolled in the USA under clinicaltrials.gov protocols 00001620, 01623167, 00001397, 00071045, 00081523 and 00961064. Ficoll-Paque density gradient centrifugation was used to isolate peripheral blood mononuclear cells. Before DNA extraction, CD4+ and CD8+ T cells were sorted with FACS or magnetic beads. Looking up the germline V gene yields CDR1 SGHVS and CDR2 FQNEAQ. At the junction V is shortened by 3 bases and J by 4 bases, with 16 bases in between. Including cysteine and phenylalanine, the CDR3 has 15 amino acids. Just the 45-base CDR3 DNA is kept, in frame starting at base 1.

Profiling of TCR beta VDJ combinations and CDR3 sequences used genomic DNA as the template. An Illumina HiSeq 2000 was used for TCR repertoire sequencing. The original pipeline was this. Repertoire assessment relied on Simpson's diversity index, CDR3 size and DJ length profiles, and TRBV/TRBJ rearrangement plots. The most abundant DNA sequence in the deep sequencing data was defined as the immunodominant clone. CDR3 amino acid sequences were checked for sharing between subjects and were compared against published repertoires and the VDJdb database. TCRdb reran the public reads through fastp at Q25 and MiXCR, keeping productive beta chains. One record per CDR3 amino acid sequence lists the most common genes and DNA. The V and J calls here are based on TCRdb, not the publication. Here the sample has roughly 200,000 distinct CDR3 sequences; 63% occur a single time. Approximately 40% of the sample is held by the ten biggest clonotypes.

For this clonotype: Its antigen target is currently unknown. The input lacks base qualities; no much larger clone sits a single base away.

The TCR was taken from a human donor with aplastic anemia. Here the chain combines TRBV7-8 and TRBJ2-7, with the D call perhaps TRBD1 or TRBD2, each one matching 7 bases. Specimen: sorted CD4+, CD8+, or CD8+CD57+ T cells (not recorded which) from PBMCs. The DNA sequence is as follows: TGTGCCAGCAGCTTGGGAGGGGGCAGCACATACGAGCAGTACTTC. It specifies CASSLGGGSTYEQYF.